This T cell receptor (beta chain) was recovered during a study of relationships among human T cell subsets. Regarding the study as a whole: Substantial CDR3 sharing among Th1, Th2 and regulatory cells suggested stochastic fate choice.

The T cell receptor alpha and beta CDR3 regions were amplified from mRNA by semiquantitative ARM-PCR. Exponential amplification used communal superprimers after tagged nested gene-specific primers in ARM-PCR. TCRdb used MiXCR to reprocess the multiplex PCR reads, holding one entry per CDR3 protein. Of 7,000 to 8,500 distinct CDR3 sequences listed, about two thirds are singletons. Pooled CD4+ and CD8+ T cells were bead-selected with anti-CD45RA to get naive and transitional cells. This clonotype has more than one count but fewer than ten. Its target is not known. The CDR3 loop spans 16 amino acids. Germline loops: CDR1 SGHTA, CDR2 FQGTGA. With V trimmed by 2 bases and J by 3 bases, 7 bases remained unmatched.

Sequencing input: naive and transitional (CD45RA+) T cells sorted from blood. This chain connects TRBV7-3 to TRBJ2-3; 8 positions agree with TRBD2. This TCR derives from a man aged 40-49 years in good health. CDR3: CASSLGGLVQTDTQYF. CDR3 nucleotide sequence: TGTGCCAGCAGCTTAGGGGGACTAGTTCAAACAGATACGCAGTATTTT.